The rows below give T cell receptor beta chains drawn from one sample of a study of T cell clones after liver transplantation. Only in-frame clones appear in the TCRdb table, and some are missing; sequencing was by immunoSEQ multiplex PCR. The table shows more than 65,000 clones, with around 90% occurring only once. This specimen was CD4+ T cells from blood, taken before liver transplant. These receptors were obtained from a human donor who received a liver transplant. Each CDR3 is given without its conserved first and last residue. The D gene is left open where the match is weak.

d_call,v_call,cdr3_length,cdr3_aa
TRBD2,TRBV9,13,ASSVSGRAPDEQF
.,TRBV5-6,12,ASSLGTPGDEQF
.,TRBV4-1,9,ASSLTHEQF
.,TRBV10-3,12,AISVGGIPYEQY
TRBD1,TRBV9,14,ASSGRTGSNTGELF
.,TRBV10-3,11,AISSLTGEKLF
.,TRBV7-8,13,ASSLGQFRGDTQY
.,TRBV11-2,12,ASSLSDKTDTQY
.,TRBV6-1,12,ASSAEGGQETQY
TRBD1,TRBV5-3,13,ARSLARQGNQPQH
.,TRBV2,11,ASVGDGANVLT
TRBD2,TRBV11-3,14,ASSLVAGVSYNEQF
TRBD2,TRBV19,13,ASTGLAGGTGELF
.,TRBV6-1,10,ASKLEPDTQY
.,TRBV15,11,ATSRAMEETQY
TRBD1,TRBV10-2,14,ASSSPMDRGDYGYT
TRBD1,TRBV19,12,ASSLQGQGHGYT
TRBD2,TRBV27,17,ASSLFGLAGGLGKDTQY
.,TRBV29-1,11,SAVRGSGEKLF
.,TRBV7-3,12,ASSLEGSTDTQY
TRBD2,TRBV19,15,ASSSTSGDLTTDTQY
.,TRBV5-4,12,ASSLASGSYEQY
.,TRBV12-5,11,ASGYGGNYGYT
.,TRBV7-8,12,ASSSIAANTEAF
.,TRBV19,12,ASSMDSVGNTIY
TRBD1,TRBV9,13,ASSLGQGYGTEAF
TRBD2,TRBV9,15,ASSVAPIAGGLGAQY
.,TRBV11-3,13,ASSLRDPGMVEQY
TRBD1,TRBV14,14,ASRKGPDRGLSEAF
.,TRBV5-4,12,ASSPDPDTGELF
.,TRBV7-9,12,ASSFSLRGTEAF
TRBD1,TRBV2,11,ASSETGRTEAF
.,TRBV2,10,ASIRTNSPLH
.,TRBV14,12,ASSQAGGTDTQY
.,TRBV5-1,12,ASSLDRLNTEAF
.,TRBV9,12,ASSVTQSRSEQY
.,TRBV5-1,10,ASSVIWGELF
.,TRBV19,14,ASTPEGGSGANVLT
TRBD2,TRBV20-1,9,SARTGLAQY
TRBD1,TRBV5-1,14,ASSPGQGRGNQPQH
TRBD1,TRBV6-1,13,ASSERDRGSGELF
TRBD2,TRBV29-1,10,SVAGGRDTQY
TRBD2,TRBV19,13,ASSVLLAGGPGQF
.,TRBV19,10,ASTRRIYEQY
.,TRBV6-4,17,ASRLYPPWADMDGDTQY